This entry lists 22 T cell receptor beta chains sequenced from one sample in a study of regulatory T cells in long-lasting Graves disease. As to time point: newly diagnosed GD, antithyroid drugs for less than 3 months. The authors made the TCR library using RNA they extracted from PBMCs. Libraries of TCR beta came from iRepertoire HTBI primers plus Arm-PCR of CDR3 regions. One entry per CDR3 protein, called by TCRdb with MiXCR from the multiplex PCR reads. The table has 450,000 to 600,000 distinct CDR3 sequences, about 16% seen once. The data also belong to a second study, concerning T cells in Graves' hyperthyroidism and ophthalmopathy.

Sequencing used peripheral blood mononuclear cells (PBMCs), obtained at new diagnosis, from a patient treated with antithyroid drugs. The receptors here all came from a man aged 35-49 years with Graves disease.

Notes on this clonotype: This sequence may be a read error, since a much larger clone differs from it by one base. This chain joins TRBV20-1 and TRBJ1-6; D is possibly TRBD1 (5 bases). From germline, CDR1 is DFQATT and CDR2 SNEGSKA (reference sequence). The CDR3 length is 15 residues. The CDR3 DNA reads as TGCAGTGCTAGATCAGGGAGCGCCTATGATTCACCCCTCCACTTT. Residues: CSARSGSAYDSPLHF.

A few counts support this clonotype. This chain connects TRBV2 to TRBJ2-7, with D perhaps TRBD1 or TRBD2 (5 bases each). The CDR3 extends over 16 amino acids. Germline assignment: CDR1 SNHLY and CDR2 FYNNEI. V was trimmed by 2 bases and J by 4 bases, leaving 18 bases between them. CDR3 bases: TGTGCCAGCAGTGAAACGTCTGGGGGAGTCGGGTACGAGCAGTACTTC. This gives the protein CASSETSGGVGYEQYF.

This clonotype was counted only a few times. The V call is TRBV10-3, the J call TRBJ2-3, with D possibly TRBD2 on 6 matching bases. Trimming cost V 4 bases and J 2 bases, with 19 bases left between them. The CDR3 covers 17 residues. Germline V gene data show CDR1 as ENHRY and CDR2 as SYGVKD. The CDR3 sequence is CAISAGTGTGITDTQYF. CDR3 nucleotide sequence: TGTGCCATCAGTGCCGGGACTGGGACGGGTATCACAGATACGCAGTATTTT.

The table lists this clonotype with many counts. This sequence joins TRBV5-1 and TRBJ2-7; 7 bases match TRBD2. The CDR3 loop spans 14 amino acids. The trim removed 0 bases at V and 3 bases at J, leaving 3 bases unmatched. Germline V gene data show CDR1 as SGHRS and CDR2 as YFSETQ. The CDR3 nucleotides are TGCGCCAGCAGCTTGGCCTCTAGCGGCTACGAGCAGTACTTC. Amino acids: CASSLASSGYEQYF.

Ten or more counts support this clonotype. This chain connects TRBV28 to TRBJ2-7, with 12 bases lining up with TRBD2. V lost 7 bases to trimming and J lost 4 bases; unmatched junction nucleotides: 8. Per the germline V gene, CDR1 is MDHEN and CDR2 is SYDVKM. The CDR3 has 15 residues. The CDR3 bases are TGTGCCAGCACCTGGGGGACTAGCGGGTGGTACGAGCAGTACTTC. Translating it yields CASTWGTSGWYEQYF.

This clonotype was seen many times. One end of the junction does not line up with germline, which may come from a read error. V is TRBV5-1 and J is TRBJ2-7; 7 nucleotides align to TRBD2. The length of the CDR3 is 14 residues. Germline CDR1 SGHRS, CDR2 YFSETQ. This chain's CDR3 is CASSLGGSSYEQYF. The CDR3 DNA follows: TGTGCCAGCAGCTTAGGCGGGAGCTCCTACGAGCAGTACTTC.

The gene calls are TRBV28 and TRBJ2-7; TRBD1 aligns across 8 bases. CDR1 and CDR2 from the germline V gene are MDHEN and SYDVKM. There are 15 residues in the CDR3. V lost 6 bases and J lost 2; bases outside the gene matches: 9. The CDR3 DNA reads TGTGCCAGCAGCCTCGGACAGGGAAATCCCTACGAGCAGTACTTC. It specifies CASSLGQGNPYEQYF.

This clonotype was observed many times. The chain recombines TRBV3-1 with TRBJ1-5; D uncertain. This CDR3 comprises 14 residues. Per germline, CDR1 LGHDT and CDR2 YNNKEL (reference sequence). V lost 0 bases and J 4 bases, leaving 7 bases between the germline ends. The CDR3 sequence: CASSQDVVNQPQHF. CDR3 bases: TGTGCCAGCAGCCAAGATGTCGTAAATCAGCCCCAGCATTTT.

V is TRBV20-1 and J is TRBJ1-2; 9 bases fit TRBD1. Germline loops: CDR1 DFQATT, CDR2 SNEGSKA (reference sequence). The CDR3 runs to 14 residues. V lost 2 bases, J lost 2 bases, and 3 bases stayed unmatched. The CDR3 spells CSARPGTGNYGYTF. The CDR3 bases are TGCAGTGCTAGACCCGGGACAGGGAACTATGGCTACACCTTC.

This clonotype was found many times. The chain recombines TRBV29-1 with TRBJ2-7; either TRBD1 or TRBD2 may supply D (6 bases each). CDR1 and CDR2 from the germline V gene are SQVTM and ANQGSEA. V lost 2 bases and J lost 5, with 13 bases in between. This CDR3 region has 13 residues. The CDR3 here is CSVETTGADEQYF. CDR3 nucleotides: TGCAGCGTTGAAACTACGGGGGCAGACGAGCAGTACTTC.

A word on this clonotype: This may be a read error, as it is one base from a much larger clone. The chain combines TRBV28 with TRBJ2-1; a possible D gene is TRBD2 (5 bases). The germline V gene has CDR1 MDHEN and CDR2 SYDVKM. The CDR3 sequence is 13 residues long. Trimming left V 10 bases short and J 5 bases short, with 15 bases between. In DNA, the CDR3 is TGTGCCACCATCCGCGGGCGCGACAATGAGCAGTTCTTC. Translated, it gives CATIRGRDNEQFF.

In its sample, this clonotype was seen many times. This sequence joins TRBV6-1 and TRBJ2-1; D not certain. Per germline, CDR1 MNHNS and CDR2 SASEGT. Deletions cut 2 bases from V and 0 bases from J, with 11 bases between. The CDR3 spans 16 residues. The DNA for the CDR3 is TGTGCCAGCAGTGAATACACTACCCGCTCCTACAATGAGCAGTTCTTC. Amino acids: CASSEYTTRSYNEQFF.

This clonotype was found many times. CDR3 bases: TGTGCCAGCAGTTCCGGGACAAACCAAGAGACCCAGTACTTC. It translates to CASSSGTNQETQYF. This sequence joins TRBV6-5 and TRBJ2-5; a possible D gene is TRBD1 (6 bases). Deletions cut 4 bases from V and 0 bases from J, with 9 bases between. The germline V gene has CDR1 MNHEY and CDR2 SVGAGI. This CDR3 comprises 14 residues.

In its sample, this clonotype was seen many times. The chain couples TRBV2 to TRBJ2-3, with 7 bases matching TRBD1. Germline V gene lookup returns CDR1 SNHLY and CDR2 FYNNEI. V shed 10 bases, J shed 3 bases, and the junction held 7 bases outside the gene matches. There are 13 residues in the CDR3. CDR3 bases: TGTGCCAATGGACAGGCCAAGACAGATACGCAGTATTTT. Amino acid sequence: CANGQAKTDTQYF.

This clonotype was seen ten or more times. The chain carries TRBV3-1 and TRBJ1-5, with TRBD1 identical over 7 bases. V dropped 4 bases and J dropped 4; count of bases not matched to a gene: 4. CDR3 length equals 14 residues. Germline-derived CDR1 and CDR2 are LGHDT and YNNKEL (reference sequence). DNA of the CDR3: TGTGCCAGCAGCCCGGGACAGCAGAATCAGCCCCAGCATTTT. Its protein is CASSPGQQNQPQHF. Based on the CDR3 plus reference TRBV3-1 and TRBJ1-5, the full variable domain is DTAVSQTPKYLVTQMGNDKSIKCEQNLGHDTMYWYKQDSKKFLKIMFSYNNKELIINETVPNRFSPKSPDKAHLNLHINSLELGDSAVYFCASSPGQQNQPQHFGDGTRLSIL.

This clonotype was seen ten or more times. The rearrangement joins TRBV30 to TRBJ1-5; D perhaps matches TRBD1 (6 bases). From germline, CDR1 is GTSNPN and CDR2 SVGIG (reference sequence). The CDR3 sequence is 14 residues long. Trimming took 2 bases from V and 4 from J, leaving 12 bases between them. The CDR3 DNA follows: TGTGCCTGGAGTCACGGACAGTCGAATCAGCCCCAGCATTTT. It translates to CAWSHGQSNQPQHF. Full variable domain (missing parts from reference TRBV30 and TRBJ1-5): SQTIHQWPATLVQPVGSPLSLECTVEGTSNPNLYWYRQAAGRGLQLLFYSVGIGQISSEVPQNLSASRPQDRQFILSSKKLLLSDSGFYLCAWSHGQSNQPQHFGDGTRLSIL.

This clonotype was recorded many times. The V gene is TRBV28, the J gene TRBJ2-7; D could derive from TRBD1 or TRBD2 (5 bases each). V was cut by 8 bases and J by 0 bases, with 14 bases left in between. Germline assignment: CDR1 MDHEN and CDR2 SYDVKM. CDR3 size: 14 residues. CDR3 amino acids: CASSIPRGSYEQYF. CDR3 nucleotide sequence: TGTGCCAGCTCGATACCGAGGGGCTCCTACGAGCAGTACTTC.

This clonotype was recorded at least ten times. V gene TRBV3-1 combines with J gene TRBJ2-2; D is ambiguous. CDR1 LGHDT and CDR2 YNNKEL come from the germline V gene (reference sequence). V lost 0 bases and J 2 bases, leaving 16 bases between the germline ends. This CDR3 has 18 amino acids. CDR3 sequence reads: CASSQEMNRATNTGELFF. In DNA, the CDR3 is TGTGCCAGCAGCCAAGAGATGAATCGGGCCACCAACACCGGGGAGCTGTTTTTT.

The V gene is TRBV4-1, the J gene TRBJ2-1, with no clear D. The CDR3 consists of 12 residues. Trimming removed 2 bases at V and 5 bases at J, with 4 bases between. Germline V gives CDR1 MGHRA, CDR2 YSYEKL. In DNA form, the CDR3 reads TGCGCCAGCAGCCAAATCCACAATGAGCAGTTCTTC. It translates to CASSQIHNEQFF.

This clonotype was found a few times. This chain connects TRBV27 to TRBJ2-2; 8 nucleotides align to TRBD1. Per the germline V gene, CDR1 is MNHEY and CDR2 is SMNVEV (reference sequence). V dropped 5 bases and J dropped 4; count of bases not matched to a gene: 9. This CDR3 is 16 amino acids long. CDR3 in amino acids: CASSPKMDRVTGELFF. The DNA for the CDR3 is TGTGCCAGCAGTCCAAAAATGGACAGGGTCACCGGGGAGCTGTTTTTT.

The chain's CDR3 is CASSFRGRGVNEQFF. The CDR3 DNA reads TGCGCCAGCAGCTTTCGAGGGAGGGGAGTCAATGAGCAGTTCTTC. V usage is TRBV5-1 and J usage is TRBJ2-1, with 7 bases fitting TRBD2. Germline V gives CDR1 SGHRS, CDR2 YFSETQ. This CDR3 has 15 residues. The V segment lost 2 bases and the J segment 6 bases; nucleotides outside the gene matches: 8.

The V gene is TRBV19, the J gene TRBJ2-4; weak D call: TRBD1 (5 bases). The CDR3 sequence is 16 residues long. V shed 0 bases and J shed 2 bases, with 11 bases lying between them. Looked up from germline, CDR1 is LNHDA and CDR2 is SQIVND (reference sequence). The CDR3 nucleotides are TGTGCCAGTAGTATAGATGGGGCGGCGACCAAAAACATTCAGTACTTC. Translation: CASSIDGAATKNIQYF.